What follows is one T cell receptor (beta chain) and its context. The data were obtained in a study of blood T cell repertoires in COVID-19. Looking at the study overall: T cells, B-cell-depleted T cells, or PBMCs provided the cDNA or gDNA that served as material.

Per the germline V gene, CDR1 is MNHNS and CDR2 is SASEGT. V lost 0 bases to trimming and J lost 9 bases, with 6 bases between them. CDR3 size: 12 residues. Seattle researchers signed up patients amid active infection and tracked them longitudinally. Sequenced by immunoSEQ multiplex PCR; TCRdb stores in-frame clones only, minus some. The table has just over 350,000 clones, approximately 86% seen once. The rearrangement uses TRBV6-1 and TRBJ2-4; D is undetermined. The receptor was isolated from a woman in her sixties or seventies with COVID-19, enrolled during active disease. The sequenced sample was peripheral blood. The CDR3 reads CASSEAPTIQYF. CDR3 coding DNA: TGTGCCAGCAGTGAAGCGCCTACCATTCAGTACTTC.